Listed here are 6 T cell receptor beta chains from one sample, sequenced in a study of blood T cells in healthy people across ages. Combining a sample-barcoded 5' primer with a J-beta primer mix, a second PCR ran for roughly 7 to 12 cycles. MiXCR was run by TCRdb on the 5' RACE reads, yielding one entry per CDR3 protein. The sample lists 630,000 or so distinct CDR3 sequences, approximately 29% seen once, with approximately 15% in the top ten. The sequenced sample consisted of blood. These receptors all stem from a woman of 80 years or more in good health.

The table lists this clonotype with many counts. The rearrangement links TRBV15 to TRBJ2-1, with TRBD2 as a possible D gene (5 bases). The germline V and J ends were trimmed by 2 bases and 0 bases, with 17 bases remaining between them. Per the germline V gene, CDR1 is LNHNV and CDR2 is YYDKDF (reference sequence). This CDR3 is 18 amino acids long. In nucleotides, the CDR3 is TGTGCCACCAGCAGACAACTAAGGGAGCGTAGCTCCTACAATGAGCAGTTCTTC. It specifies CATSRQLRERSSYNEQFF.

This clonotype was counted ten times or more. The chain uses TRBV20-1 and TRBJ2-3; 12 nucleotides align to TRBD2. The germline gives CDR1 DFQATT, CDR2 SNEGSKA (reference sequence). This CDR3 has 16 amino acids. Trimming removed 1 base from V and 5 bases from J; junction bases left unmatched: 7. This CDR3 is CSARGPLAGGQDTQYF. The CDR3 region has the DNA TGCAGTGCTAGAGGCCCCCTAGCGGGGGGGCAAGATACGCAGTATTTT.

This clonotype was counted ten times or more. This chain uses TRBV7-9 with TRBJ2-5, with TRBD1 identical over 7 bases. Germline assignment: CDR1 SEHNR and CDR2 FQNEAQ (reference sequence). After removal of 5 bases from V and 11 bases from J, the junction contained 11 bases not matched to a gene. This CDR3 has 13 amino acids. In DNA form, the CDR3 reads TGTGCCAGCAGCCTAACAGGGGTGTTCGGACAGTACTTC. The encoded protein is CASSLTGVFGQYF.

This clonotype occurred many times. CDR3 protein: CASSLDRTSAGANVLTF. The DNA for the CDR3 is TGCGCCAGCAGCTTGGACAGGACGTCTGCTGGGGCCAACGTCCTGACTTTC. This rearrangement joins TRBV5-1 to TRBJ2-6; TRBD1 is a possible D gene (5 bases). The V and J ends lost 0 bases and 2 bases respectively, with 12 bases between them. Germline-derived CDR1 and CDR2 are SGHRS and YFSETQ. This CDR3 has 17 amino acids. Based on the CDR3 plus reference TRBV5-1 and TRBJ2-6, the full variable domain is KAGVTQTPRYLIKTRGQQVTLSCSPISGHRSVSWYQQTPGQGLQFLFEYFSETQRNKGNFPGRFSGRQFSNSRSEMNVSTLELGDSALYLCASSLDRTSAGANVLTFGAGSRLTVL.

J is TRBJ2-1 and V is TRBV19; TRBD1 agrees at 8 bases. The J call is in doubt because the DNA end fits TRBJ2-7 better. The germline V gene has CDR1 LNHDA and CDR2 SQIVND (reference sequence). The CDR3 loop spans 13 amino acids. The CDR3 bases are TGTGCCAGCGCGGACAGGGCCTACAATGAGCAGTACTTC. Protein: CASADRAYNEQYF.

This clonotype appeared many times. V and J are TRBV28 and TRBJ1-5; 7 bases are a match to TRBD1. The ends lost 7 bases at V and 0 bases at J; junction bases unmatched: 6. Looked up from germline, CDR1 is MDHEN and CDR2 is SYDVKM. The CDR3 runs to 15 residues. CDR3 in DNA: TGTGCCAGCATCTTACAGGGGATTAGCAATCAGCCCCAGCATTTT. It codes for CASILQGISNQPQHF.